The clone carrying this T cell receptor (beta chain) was observed a handful of times. Trimming took 0 bases from V and 8 from J, leaving 14 bases between them. Per germline, CDR1 MNHNS and CDR2 SASEGT. The CDR3 extends over 16 amino acids. This entry is derived from a study of blood T cell repertoires in COVID-19. Overall study context: COVID-19 samples, acute and convalescent, were from the United States, Italy and Spain. Sources were T cells, B-cell-depleted T cells, or PBMCs; the material itself was cDNA or gDNA.

Original data processing: Reference gene primer amplification gave estimated nucleated cell counts. Sequencing used immunoSEQ multiplex PCR; TCRdb keeps in-frame clones, though not all of them. V and J calls and clone size are given by that table; D and trimming were obtained from the DNA. Found here are a few hundred thousand clones, roughly 84% of them singletons; the top ten hold approximately 3.8%. This TCR derives from a woman older than 75 with acute or convalescent COVID-19. Input material: peripheral blood. The chain carries TRBV6-1 and TRBJ1-6; maybe TRBD1 (6 bases). The CDR3 DNA is TGTGCCAGCAGTGAAGCGCCAGCAGGGGCTGATTCACCCCTCCACTTT. Translation gives CASSEAPAGADSPLHF.